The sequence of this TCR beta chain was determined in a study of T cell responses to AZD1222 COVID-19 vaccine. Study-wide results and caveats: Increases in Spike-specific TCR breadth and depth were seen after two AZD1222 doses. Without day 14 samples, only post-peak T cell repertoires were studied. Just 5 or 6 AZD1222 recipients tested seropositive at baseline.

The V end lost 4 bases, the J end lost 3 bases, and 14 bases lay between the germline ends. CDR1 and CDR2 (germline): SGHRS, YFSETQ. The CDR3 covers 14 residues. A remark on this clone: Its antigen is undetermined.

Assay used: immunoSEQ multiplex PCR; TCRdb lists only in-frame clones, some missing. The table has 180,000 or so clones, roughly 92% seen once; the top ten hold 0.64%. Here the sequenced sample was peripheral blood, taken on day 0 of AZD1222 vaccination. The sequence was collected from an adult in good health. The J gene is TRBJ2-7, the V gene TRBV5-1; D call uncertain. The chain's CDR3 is CASSLSHSDYEQYF. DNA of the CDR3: TGCGCCAGCAGCCTATCGCACAGTGACTACGAGCAGTACTTC.